This T cell receptor (beta chain) was recorded in a study of blood T cell repertoires in COVID-19. Looking at the study overall: From the United States, Italy and Spain came samples of acute and convalescent COVID-19. PBMCs, B-cell-depleted T cells, or T cells were the source of the cDNA or gDNA that made up the material.

This CDR3 is 13 amino acids long. V lost 3 bases and J 0 bases, leaving 4 bases between the germline ends. Per the germline V gene, CDR1 is LGHDT and CDR2 is YNNKEL (reference sequence). Enrolled during active infection, Seattle patients were then followed longitudinally. Authors' processing steps: Scientists estimated how many nucleated cells there were by amplifying reference gene primers. This table comes from immunoSEQ multiplex PCR, and its TCRdb copy is limited to in-frame clones, with some not included. V and J calls and clone size are as listed in that table; D and trimming were resolved from the DNA. The sample consists of roughly 190,000 clones, less than 90% of them appearing once.

What was sequenced was peripheral blood. This receptor was identified in a woman in her 70s with COVID-19, enrolled during active disease. V is TRBV3-1 (or the pseudogene TRBV3-2) and J is TRBJ2-3; D unresolved. In nucleotides, the CDR3 is TGTGCCAGCAGCCACACTAGCACAGATACGCAGTATTTT. It translates to CASSHTSTDTQYF.